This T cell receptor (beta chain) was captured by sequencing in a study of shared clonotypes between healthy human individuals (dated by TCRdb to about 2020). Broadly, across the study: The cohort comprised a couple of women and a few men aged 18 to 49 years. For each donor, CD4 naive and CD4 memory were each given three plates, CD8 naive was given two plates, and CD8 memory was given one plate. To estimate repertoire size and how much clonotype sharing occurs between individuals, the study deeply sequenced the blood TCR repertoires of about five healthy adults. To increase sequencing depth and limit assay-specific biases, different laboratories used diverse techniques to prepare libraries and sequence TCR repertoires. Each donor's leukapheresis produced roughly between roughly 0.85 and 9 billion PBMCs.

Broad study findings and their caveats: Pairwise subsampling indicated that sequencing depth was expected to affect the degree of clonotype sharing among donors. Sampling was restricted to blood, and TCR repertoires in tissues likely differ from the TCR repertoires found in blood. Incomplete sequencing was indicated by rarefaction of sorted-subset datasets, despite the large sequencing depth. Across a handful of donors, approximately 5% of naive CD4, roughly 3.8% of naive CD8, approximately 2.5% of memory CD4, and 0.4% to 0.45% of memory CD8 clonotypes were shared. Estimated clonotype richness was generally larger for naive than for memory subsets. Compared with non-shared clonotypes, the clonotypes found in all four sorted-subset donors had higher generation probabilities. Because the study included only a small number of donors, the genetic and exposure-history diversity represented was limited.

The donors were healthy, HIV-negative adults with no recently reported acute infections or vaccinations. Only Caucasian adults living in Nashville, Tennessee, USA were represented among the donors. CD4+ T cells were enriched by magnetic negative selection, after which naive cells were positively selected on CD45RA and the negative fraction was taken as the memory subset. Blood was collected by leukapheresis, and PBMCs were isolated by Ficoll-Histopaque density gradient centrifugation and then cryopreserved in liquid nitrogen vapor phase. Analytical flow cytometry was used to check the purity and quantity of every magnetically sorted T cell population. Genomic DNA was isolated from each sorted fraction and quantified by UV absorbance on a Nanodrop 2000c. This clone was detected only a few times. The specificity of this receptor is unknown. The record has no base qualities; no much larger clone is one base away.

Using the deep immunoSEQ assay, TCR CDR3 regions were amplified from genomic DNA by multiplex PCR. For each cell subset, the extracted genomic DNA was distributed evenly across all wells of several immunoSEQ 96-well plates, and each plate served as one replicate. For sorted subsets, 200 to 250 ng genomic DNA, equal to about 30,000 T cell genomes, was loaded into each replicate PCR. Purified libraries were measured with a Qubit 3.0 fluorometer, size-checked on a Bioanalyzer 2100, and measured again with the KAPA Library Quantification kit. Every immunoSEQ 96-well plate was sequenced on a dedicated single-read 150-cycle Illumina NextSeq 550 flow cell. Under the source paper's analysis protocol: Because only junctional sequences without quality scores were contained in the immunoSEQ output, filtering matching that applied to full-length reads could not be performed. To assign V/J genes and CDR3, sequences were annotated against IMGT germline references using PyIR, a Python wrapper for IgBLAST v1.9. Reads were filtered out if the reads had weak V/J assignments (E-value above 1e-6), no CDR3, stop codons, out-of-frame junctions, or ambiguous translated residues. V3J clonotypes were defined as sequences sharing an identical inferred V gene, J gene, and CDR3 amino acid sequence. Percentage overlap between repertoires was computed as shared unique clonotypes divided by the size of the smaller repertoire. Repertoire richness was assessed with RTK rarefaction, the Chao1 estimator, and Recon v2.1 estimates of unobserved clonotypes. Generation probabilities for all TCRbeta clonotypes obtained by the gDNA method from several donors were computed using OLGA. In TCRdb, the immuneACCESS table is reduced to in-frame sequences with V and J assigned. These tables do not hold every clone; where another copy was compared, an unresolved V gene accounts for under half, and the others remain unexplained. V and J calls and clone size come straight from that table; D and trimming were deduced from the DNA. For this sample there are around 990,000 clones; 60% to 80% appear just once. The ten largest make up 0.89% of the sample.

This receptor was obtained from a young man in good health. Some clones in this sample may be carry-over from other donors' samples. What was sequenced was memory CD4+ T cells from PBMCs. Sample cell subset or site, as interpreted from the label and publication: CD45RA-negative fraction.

The CDR3 amino acid sequence is: CASRKSAGELFF. The nucleotides read TGTGCCAGCAGGAAAAGCGCCGGGGAGCTGTTTTTT. In this chain, TRBV28 is recombined with TRBJ2-2; the D gene assignment is ambiguous. The germline V gene provides CDR1 MDHEN and CDR2 SYDVKM. The CDR3 holds 12 amino acids from the cysteine to the phenylalanine. Only the CDR3 portion is preserved as DNA: 36 bases, with reading frame beginning at the first base. Deletion took 6 bases off V and 6 bases off J, with a span of 8 bases between the germline ends.